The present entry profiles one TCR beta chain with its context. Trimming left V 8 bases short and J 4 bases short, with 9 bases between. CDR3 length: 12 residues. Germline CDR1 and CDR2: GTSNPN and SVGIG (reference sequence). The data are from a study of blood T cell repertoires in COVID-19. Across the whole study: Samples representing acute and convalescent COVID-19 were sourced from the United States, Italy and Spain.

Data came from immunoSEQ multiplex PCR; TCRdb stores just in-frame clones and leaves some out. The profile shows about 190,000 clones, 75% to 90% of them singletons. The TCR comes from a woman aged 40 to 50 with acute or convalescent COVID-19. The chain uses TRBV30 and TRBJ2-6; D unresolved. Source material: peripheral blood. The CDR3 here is CAGTMGANVLTF. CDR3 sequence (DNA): TGTGCCGGTACTATGGGGGCCAACGTCCTGACTTTC. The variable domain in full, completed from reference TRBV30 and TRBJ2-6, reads SQTIHQWPATLVQPVGSPLSLECTVEGTSNPNLYWYRQAAGRGLQLLFYSVGIGQISSEVPQNLSASRPQDRQFILSSKKLLLSDSGFYLCAGTMGANVLTFGAGSRLTVL.